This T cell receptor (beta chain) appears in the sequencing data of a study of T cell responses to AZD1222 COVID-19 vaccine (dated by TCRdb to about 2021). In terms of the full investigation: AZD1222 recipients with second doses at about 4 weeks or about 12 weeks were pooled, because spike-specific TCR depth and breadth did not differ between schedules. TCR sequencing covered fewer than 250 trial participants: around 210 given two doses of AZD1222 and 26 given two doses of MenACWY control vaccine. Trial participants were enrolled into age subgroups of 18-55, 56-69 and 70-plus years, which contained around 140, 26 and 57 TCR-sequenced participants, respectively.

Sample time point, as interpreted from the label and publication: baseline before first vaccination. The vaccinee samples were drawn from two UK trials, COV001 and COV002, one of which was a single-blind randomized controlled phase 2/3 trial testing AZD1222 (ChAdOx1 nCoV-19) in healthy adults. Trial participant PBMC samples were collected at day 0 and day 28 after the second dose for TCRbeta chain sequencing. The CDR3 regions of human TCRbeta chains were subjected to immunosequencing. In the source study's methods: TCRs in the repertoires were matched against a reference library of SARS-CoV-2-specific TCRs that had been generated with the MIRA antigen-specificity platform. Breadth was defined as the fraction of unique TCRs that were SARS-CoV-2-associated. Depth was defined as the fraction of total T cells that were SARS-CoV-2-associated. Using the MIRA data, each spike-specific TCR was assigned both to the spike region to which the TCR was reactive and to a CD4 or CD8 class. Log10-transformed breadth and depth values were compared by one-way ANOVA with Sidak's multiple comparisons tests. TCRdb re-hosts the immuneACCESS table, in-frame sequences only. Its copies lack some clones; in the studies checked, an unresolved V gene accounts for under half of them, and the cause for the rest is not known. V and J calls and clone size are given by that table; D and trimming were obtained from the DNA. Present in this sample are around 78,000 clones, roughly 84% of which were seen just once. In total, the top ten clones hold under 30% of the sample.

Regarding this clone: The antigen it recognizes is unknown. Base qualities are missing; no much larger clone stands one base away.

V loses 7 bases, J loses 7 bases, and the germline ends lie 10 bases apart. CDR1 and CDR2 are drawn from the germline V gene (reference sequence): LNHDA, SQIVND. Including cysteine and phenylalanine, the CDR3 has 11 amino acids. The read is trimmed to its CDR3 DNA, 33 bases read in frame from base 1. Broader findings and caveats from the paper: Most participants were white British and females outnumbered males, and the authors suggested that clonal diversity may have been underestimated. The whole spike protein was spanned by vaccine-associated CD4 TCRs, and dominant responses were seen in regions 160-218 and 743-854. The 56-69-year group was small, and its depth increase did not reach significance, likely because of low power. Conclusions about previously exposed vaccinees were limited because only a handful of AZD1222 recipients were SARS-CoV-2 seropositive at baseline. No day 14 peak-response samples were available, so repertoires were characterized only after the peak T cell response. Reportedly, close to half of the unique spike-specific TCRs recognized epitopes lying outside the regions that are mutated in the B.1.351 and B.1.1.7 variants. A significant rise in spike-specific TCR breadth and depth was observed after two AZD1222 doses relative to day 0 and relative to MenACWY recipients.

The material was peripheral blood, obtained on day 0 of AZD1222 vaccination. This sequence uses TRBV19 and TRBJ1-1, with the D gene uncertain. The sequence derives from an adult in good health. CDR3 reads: CASIRGREAFF. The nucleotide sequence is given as TGTGCCAGTATTCGAGGGCGTGAAGCTTTCTTT.